This is a list of T cell receptor beta chains from one sample in a study of cytomegalovirus exposure and HLA in healthy donors. TCRdb's copy holds only in-frame clones and misses some; the assay was immunoSEQ multiplex PCR. Of fewer than 250,000 clones listed, more than 65% are singletons. The material sequenced was PBMCs. These receptors came from a young woman in good health and CMV-seronegative. Both conserved end residues are part of each CDR3. Fields, in order: CDR3 DNA, CDR3 protein, D gene, J gene, V gene, clone size. D genes are given only for firm matches. Only some rows state a clone size, as once, few, many or a class for expanded clones.

CDR3nt: TGTGCCTGGGACTTCCGCGGGGCCACTGAAGCTTTCTTT
CDR3aa: CAWDFRGATEAFF
d_gene: NA
j_gene: TRBJ1-1
v_gene: TRBV30
abundance: NA

CDR3nt: TGCAGCGTTCTGGGCAACACTGAAGCTTTCTTT
CDR3aa: CSVLGNTEAFF
d_gene: NA
j_gene: TRBJ1-1
v_gene: TRBV29-1
abundance: few

CDR3nt: TGTGCCAGCAGCTCGGATGACAGGGCCCCCTATGGCTACACCTTC
CDR3aa: CASSSDDRAPYGYTF
d_gene: NA
j_gene: TRBJ1-2
v_gene: TRBV21-1
abundance: NA

CDR3nt: TGTGCCAGCAGCGACACGGACAAGAGCTCCTACAATGAGCAGTTCTTC
CDR3aa: CASSDTDKSSYNEQFF
d_gene: NA
j_gene: TRBJ2-1
v_gene: TRBV5-6
abundance: NA

CDR3nt: TGCGCCAGCAGTGAGCTAGGACAGTCGGTTGAGCAGTTCTTC
CDR3aa: CASSELGQSVEQFF
d_gene: NA
j_gene: TRBJ2-1
v_gene: TRBV10-1
abundance: NA

CDR3nt: TGTGCCTGGAAGGTAGGGGGCATGAACACTGAAGCTTTCTTT
CDR3aa: CAWKVGGMNTEAFF
d_gene: TRBD1
j_gene: TRBJ1-1
v_gene: TRBV30
abundance: NA

CDR3nt: TGTGCCAGCAGCTTATCCTACAGGGGTTCAGAGACCCAGTACTTC
CDR3aa: CASSLSYRGSETQYF
d_gene: TRBD1
j_gene: TRBJ2-5
v_gene: TRBV11-2
abundance: few

CDR3nt: TGTGCCAGCACAATGTCGACTAGCGGGTCGCCTAGCACAGATACGCAGTATTTT
CDR3aa: CASTMSTSGSPSTDTQYF
d_gene: TRBD2
j_gene: TRBJ2-3
v_gene: TRBV27
abundance: once

CDR3nt: TGTGCCAGCAGAGCACTTAGCGACGATGAGCAGTTCTTC
CDR3aa: CASRALSDDEQFF
d_gene: NA
j_gene: TRBJ2-1
v_gene: TRBV6-1
abundance: NA

CDR3nt: TGTGCCAGCCGCCCCCTGGGCAACAATGAGCAGTTCTTC
CDR3aa: CASRPLGNNEQFF
d_gene: NA
j_gene: TRBJ2-1
v_gene: TRBV27
abundance: once

CDR3nt: TGTGCCAGTAGTGACAGGGCTAGCAATCAGCCCCAGCATTTT
CDR3aa: CASSDRASNQPQHF
d_gene: TRBD1
j_gene: TRBJ1-5
v_gene: TRBV19
abundance: few

CDR3nt: TGTGCCAGCAGTTATTCTAGCGGGACCGGGGAGCTGTTTTTT
CDR3aa: CASSYSSGTGELFF
d_gene: TRBD2
j_gene: TRBJ2-2
v_gene: TRBV2
abundance: NA

CDR3nt: TGTGCCAGCAGTGTTGAGGATACGGGGGGATATAGCAATCAGCCCCAGCATTTT
CDR3aa: CASSVEDTGGYSNQPQHF
d_gene: NA
j_gene: TRBJ1-5
v_gene: TRBV10-3
abundance: NA

CDR3nt: TGCAGCGTTGACTTGCGGGACTATGGCTACACCTTC
CDR3aa: CSVDLRDYGYTF
d_gene: NA
j_gene: TRBJ1-2
v_gene: TRBV29-1
abundance: NA

CDR3nt: TGCGCCAGCAGCCCCCTAAAGGACAGGGGGATTGTCGAGCAGTACTTC
CDR3aa: CASSPLKDRGIVEQYF
d_gene: TRBD1
j_gene: TRBJ2-7
v_gene: TRBV5-1
abundance: NA

CDR3nt: TGTGCCAGCAGCTGGTCCTCGCCCGGTAGCCTCAATTGGTTCTTC
CDR3aa: CASSWSSPGSLNWFF
d_gene: NA
j_gene: TRBJ2-1
v_gene: TRBV11-2
abundance: NA

CDR3nt: TGTGCCAGTACCAAAAGGGGGGGGAACACTGAAGCTTTCTTT
CDR3aa: CASTKRGGNTEAFF
d_gene: NA
j_gene: TRBJ1-1
v_gene: TRBV19
abundance: NA